The 32 T cell receptor beta chains reported below all come from one sample, sequenced in a study of regulatory T cells in long-lasting Graves disease. Time point: persistent/refractory GD, antithyroid drugs over 5 years with positive TRAb. Extracted RNA from PBMCs served as the source of the TCR library. Arm-PCR of CDR3 regions and iRepertoire HTBI primers were the basis on which TCR beta libraries were built. One entry per CDR3 protein results from TCRdb running MiXCR on the multiplex PCR reads. The sample consists of 500,000 to 800,000 distinct CDR3 sequences, around 30% of them appearing once. This material consisted of peripheral blood mononuclear cells (PBMCs), taken when the disease was refractory, from a patient treated with antithyroid drugs. The source is a female donor with Graves disease.

The chain uses TRBV3-1 and TRBJ1-1; D is ambiguous. V gave up 3 bases and J gave up 2 bases, with 19 bases separating them. CDR1 is LGHDT and CDR2 is YNNKEL in the germline V gene (reference sequence). This CDR3 has 17 amino acids. CDR3 DNA sequence: TGTGCCAGCAGCCACTACACGACCTCGGGAATCAACACTGAAGCTTTCTTT. Its protein product is CASSHYTTSGINTEAFF.

A remark on this clonotype: Likely a read error: the CDR3 ends without its conserved phenylalanine or tryptophan. This chain links TRBV20-1 with TRBJ2-7, with D unclear. Germline V lookup: CDR1 DFQATT, CDR2 SNEGSKA (reference sequence). CDR3 length: 11 amino acids. V lost 7 bases to trimming and J lost 3 bases, with 10 bases between them. Written as DNA, the CDR3 is TGCAGTGTTCCGGAGTACTACGAGCAGTACCTC. Residues: CSVPEYYEQYL.

This clonotype was observed a handful of times. The V and J genes are TRBV28 and TRBJ1-2, with 8 bases identical to TRBD1. V lost 4 bases to trimming and J lost 6 bases; unmatched junction nucleotides: 7. The CDR3 covers 14 residues. Germline-derived CDR1 and CDR2 are MDHEN and SYDVKM. The CDR3 bases are TGTGCCAGCAGTTGGACCGACAGGGGCCATGGCTACACCTTC. This sequence encodes CASSWTDRGHGYTF.

The table lists this clonotype with a few counts. The rearrangement links TRBV6-2 or TRBV6-3 to TRBJ2-7, with 10 positions matching TRBD2. Germline lookup yields CDR1 MNHEY and CDR2 SVGEGT. This CDR3 is built from 15 residues. Germline trimming cut 6 bases from V and 2 bases from J; bases unmatched to any gene: 7. CDR3 region: CASRRTSGDTYEQYF. The CDR3 DNA sequence: TGTGCCAGCAGACGGACTAGCGGAGATACCTACGAGCAGTACTTC.

This clonotype was seen only a few times. The chain employs TRBV3-1 and TRBJ1-2; D is undetermined. The CDR3 runs to 12 residues. The ends were cut back, 2 bases at V and 8 bases at J, with 9 bases in the middle. Germline values: CDR1 LGHDT, CDR2 YNNKEL (reference sequence). The CDR3 region is CASSQTSQGYTF. As DNA, the CDR3 is TGTGCCAGCAGCCAAACCTCCCAAGGCTACACCTTC.

This clonotype was detected ten times or more. The chain joins TRBV28 to TRBJ2-7; TRBD1 might be the D (6 bases). This CDR3 region has 14 residues. The V end lost 8 bases, the J end lost 0 bases, and 14 bases lay between the germline ends. CDR1 is MDHEN, CDR2 SYDVKM, per germline. For the CDR3, the DNA is TGTGCCAGCCAAAGAGTAGGGGGCTCCTACGAGCAGTACTTC. Its translation: CASQRVGGSYEQYF.

In nucleotides, the CDR3 is TGTGCCAGCAGCTTGCTCTCAGGCCCTAACTATGGCTACACCTTC. Translation: CASSLLSGPNYGYTF. J is TRBJ1-2 and V is TRBV5-6; the D is unclear. The CDR3 has 15 amino acids. Germline-derived CDR1 and CDR2 are SGHDT and YYEEEE. V gave up 1 base and J gave up 0 bases, with 10 bases separating them.

The chain uses TRBV5-1 and TRBJ1-2, with 7 bases lining up with TRBD1. CDR3 length: 17 residues. V shed 0 bases and J 4 bases; nucleotides not matched to a gene: 12. Germline CDR1 is SGHRS and CDR2 is YFSETQ. Here the CDR3 reads CASSLDSRGGGTYGYTF. CDR3 nucleotides: TGCGCCAGCAGCTTGGACAGTAGAGGAGGGGGCACCTATGGCTACACCTTC.

This sequence joins TRBV27 and TRBJ1-6; D ambiguous. The CDR3 loop spans 17 amino acids. Trimming pared 4 bases from V and 0 bases from J, leaving 13 bases between. Germline-derived CDR1 and CDR2 are MNHEY and SMNVEV (reference sequence). The CDR3 region has the DNA TGTGCCAGCAGTTACCGGGAGGGATCCTCCTATAATTCACCCCTCCACTTT. Protein sequence: CASSYREGSSYNSPLHF.

This clonotype turned up a few times. This chain joins TRBV6-1 and TRBJ2-7; 10 positions agree with TRBD1. The germline CDR1 and CDR2 sequences are MNHNS and SASEGT. The CDR3 has 14 amino acids. V shed 6 bases, J shed 4 bases, and the junction held 6 bases outside the gene matches. This CDR3 reads CASSRTGGVYEQYF. CDR3 sequence (DNA): TGTGCCAGCAGCAGGACAGGGGGAGTATACGAGCAGTACTTC.

In this sample, this clonotype turned up a few times. This chain uses TRBV12-3 or TRBV12-4 with TRBJ1-2, with D unclear. V lost 6 bases to trimming and J lost 2 bases, with 19 bases between them. The CDR3 length is 16 residues. The chain's CDR3 is CASSRASAGRNYGYTF. The CDR3 DNA is TGTGCCAGCAGCCGTGCGTCGGCTGGGAGAAACTATGGCTACACCTTC.

The table lists this clonotype with a few counts. This chain connects TRBV11-2 to TRBJ2-1; D might be TRBD1 (6 bases). This CDR3 spans 15 amino acids. The V and J ends lost 1 base and 6 bases respectively, with 13 bases between them. Germline-derived CDR1 and CDR2 are SGHAT and FQNNGV. CDR3 sequence (DNA): TGTGCCAGCAGCTTAGTCCCTCTAGGGGGCAATGAGCAGTTCTTC. Amino acid sequence: CASSLVPLGGNEQFF.

The chain recombines TRBV20-1 with TRBJ2-7; D not certain. The CDR3 runs to 14 residues. Germline V gives CDR1 DFQATT, CDR2 SNEGSKA (reference sequence). V was shortened by 0 bases and J by 3 bases, with 12 bases between the two germline ends. The CDR3 loop is CSARDRLVIYEQYF. In nucleotides, the CDR3 is TGCAGTGCTAGAGATCGGCTGGTTATCTACGAGCAGTACTTC.

The CDR3 nucleotides read TGTGCCAGCAGTTCAGGGGCCGAGGCCAACGTCCTGACTTTC. Protein: CASSSGAEANVLTF. The chain combines TRBV12-3 or TRBV12-4 with TRBJ2-6, with a possible D match to TRBD1 (6 bases). This CDR3 contains 14 residues. Trimming stripped 4 bases from V and 6 bases from J, with 10 bases between.

The genes are TRBV28 and TRBJ2-7; 7 bases agree with TRBD1. The germline V gene encodes CDR1 MDHEN and CDR2 SYDVKM. This CDR3 region has 14 residues. J lost 0 bases, V lost 7 bases, and 6 bases had no gene match. CDR3 bases: TGTGCCAGCAACCTACAGGGGAGCTCCTACGAGCAGTACTTC. It codes for CASNLQGSSYEQYF. Using reference TRBV28 and TRBJ2-7 for the parts outside the CDR3, the full variable domain is DVKVTQSSRYLVKRTGEKVFLECVQDMDHENMFWYRQDPGLGLRLIYFSYDVKMKEKGDIPEGYSVSREKKERFSLILESASTNQTSMYLCASNLQGSSYEQYFGPGTRLTVT.

This clonotype was detected only a few times. This chain joins TRBV20-1 and TRBJ2-3; 8 nucleotides match TRBD2. The V segment lost 2 bases and the J segment 0 bases; nucleotides outside the gene matches: 4. Germline CDR1 is DFQATT and CDR2 is SNEGSKA (reference sequence). CDR3 length: 15 residues. The CDR3 here is CSARSGGASTDTQYF. The CDR3 region has the DNA TGCAGTGCTAGATCGGGGGGGGCTAGCACAGATACGCAGTATTTT.

This clonotype showed up many times. The CDR3 is CASSVQGPNEKLFF. The DNA for the CDR3 is TGTGCCAGCAGCGTACAGGGACCGAATGAAAAACTGTTTTTT. The V gene is TRBV25-1, the J gene TRBJ1-4; D might be TRBD1 (6 bases). V was trimmed by 6 bases and J by 5 bases, leaving 13 bases between them. The CDR3 contains 14 residues. CDR1 is MGHDK, CDR2 SYGVNS, per germline. The full variable domain, rest sourced from reference TRBV25-1 and TRBJ1-4, is EADIYQTPRYLVIGTGKKITLECSQTMGHDKMYWYQQDPGMELHLIHYSYGVNSTEKGDLSSESTVSRIRTEHFPLTLESARPSHTSQYLCASSVQGPNEKLFFGSGTQLSVL.

This clonotype was detected many times. The V gene is TRBV2, the J gene TRBJ1-2; TRBD1 is a possible D gene (5 bases). In germline, CDR1 is SNHLY, CDR2 FYNNEI. The CDR3 is made up of 14 amino acids. Trimming stripped 7 bases from V and 0 bases from J, with 12 bases between. The chain's CDR3 is CASNGARTNYGYTF. In nucleotides, the CDR3 is TGTGCCAGCAACGGGGCGCGTACTAACTATGGCTACACCTTC.

This clonotype showed up many times. The chain carries TRBV28 and TRBJ1-2, with D possibly matching TRBD1 (6 bases). V lost 4 bases and J lost 0, with 12 bases in between. Germline values: CDR1 MDHEN, CDR2 SYDVKM. The CDR3 runs to 15 residues. The CDR3 sequence: CASSWDTTTNYGYTF. Written as DNA, the CDR3 is TGTGCCAGCAGTTGGGACACCACTACTAACTATGGCTACACCTTC.

The chain uses TRBV10-3 and TRBJ1-2; 9 bases align to TRBD1. V gave up 4 bases and J gave up 2 bases; unmatched junction bases: 8. The CDR3 totals 16 residues. Looked up from germline, CDR1 is ENHRY and CDR2 is SYGVKD. CDR3 protein: CAISVKGQGTNYGYTF. The CDR3 nucleotides are TGTGCCATCAGTGTCAAGGGACAGGGCACCAACTATGGCTACACCTTC.

This clonotype was seen a few times. The gene calls are TRBV28 and TRBJ1-5, with D unresolved. The germline V and J ends were trimmed by 6 bases and 4 bases, with 22 bases remaining between them. CDR1 MDHEN and CDR2 SYDVKM come from the germline V gene. There are 17 residues in the CDR3. The chain's CDR3 is CASRTPWAGRVNQPQHF. The CDR3 bases are TGTGCCAGCAGGACCCCCTGGGCCGGAAGGGTGAATCAGCCCCAGCATTTT.

This clonotype has just a few counts. The chain links TRBV29-1 to TRBJ2-7, with 10 bases fitting TRBD1. The CDR3 runs to 12 residues. Unmatched junction bases numbered 2, after V lost 7 bases and J lost 2 bases. Germline V gives CDR1 SQVTM, CDR2 ANQGSEA. CDR3 protein: CSGGQGAYEQYF. The CDR3 DNA sequence: TGCAGCGGCGGACAGGGGGCCTACGAGCAGTACTTC.

This clonotype has ten or more counts. This chain connects TRBV5-6 to TRBJ2-7, with TRBD1 as a possible D gene (5 bases). CDR1 SGHDT and CDR2 YYEEEE come from the germline V gene. V shed 5 bases and J shed 3 bases, with 9 bases lying between them. This CDR3 comprises 12 residues. This CDR3 is CASSYRLYEQYF. The CDR3 nucleotides read TGTGCCAGCAGTTACAGGCTCTACGAGCAGTACTTC.

This clonotype appeared many times. The chain combines TRBV11-2 with TRBJ2-5, with TRBD2 matching over 7 bases. The CDR3 has 17 amino acids. CDR1 is SGHAT and CDR2 is FQNNGV in the germline V gene. The junction had 10 bases not matched to a gene; V was cut back by 2 bases and J by 1 base. Here the CDR3 reads CASSLSWLAVLQETQYF. The CDR3 bases are TGTGCCAGCAGCTTATCCTGGCTAGCGGTACTCCAAGAGACCCAGTACTTC.

The chain combines TRBV12-3 or TRBV12-4 with TRBJ2-3; 7 nucleotides line up with TRBD2. CDR3 size: 15 residues. With V trimmed by 3 bases and J by 4 bases, 7 bases remained unmatched. This CDR3 reads CASSFLAAQADTQYF. DNA for the CDR3: TGTGCCAGCAGTTTTCTAGCGGCCCAGGCAGATACGCAGTATTTT.

The chain couples TRBV5-1 to TRBJ2-7; a possible D gene is TRBD2 (6 bases). Germline-derived CDR1 and CDR2 are SGHRS and YFSETQ. Trimming left V 4 bases short and J 2 bases short, with 19 bases between. This CDR3 region has 16 residues. The CDR3 loop reads CASSPGRDPAPYEQYF. The CDR3 region has the DNA TGCGCCAGCAGCCCTGGGCGGGATCCAGCCCCCTACGAGCAGTACTTC.

The chain couples TRBV5-1 to TRBJ2-2; D unclear. With 0 bases removed from V and 6 bases from J, the gap between germline ends came to 3 bases. CDR3 length equals 12 residues. Germline V CDR1 and CDR2: SGHRS, YFSETQ. The chain's CDR3 is CASSLDSGELFF. The CDR3 bases are TGCGCCAGCAGCTTGGATTCCGGGGAGCTGTTTTTT.

In this sample, this clonotype turned up a few times. The rearrangement uses TRBV7-3 and TRBJ1-1; possible D gene TRBD1, 5 bases. V was trimmed by 5 bases and J by 4 bases, leaving 17 bases between them. The CDR3 totals 15 residues. From germline, CDR1 is SGHTA and CDR2 FQGTGA. CDR3: CASSLGTGRGTEAFF. The CDR3 coding sequence is TGTGCCAGCAGCCTCGGGACGGGACGGGGCACTGAAGCTTTCTTT.

Many counts were recorded for this clonotype. DNA for the CDR3: TGTGCCAGCAGCCCCAGGGGGCGCCGCTCCTACGAGCAGTACTTC. This gives the protein CASSPRGRRSYEQYF. V is TRBV6-1 and J is TRBJ2-7; TRBD1 aligns across 8 bases. The V segment lost 6 bases and the J segment 0 bases; nucleotides outside the gene matches: 7. The germline V gene has CDR1 MNHNS and CDR2 SASEGT. There are 15 residues in the CDR3.

The chain employs TRBV2 and TRBJ1-1; 12 bases fit TRBD1. From germline, CDR1 is SNHLY and CDR2 FYNNEI. V lost 5 bases, J lost 1 base, and 5 bases stayed unmatched. This CDR3 comprises 16 residues. The CDR3 spells CASSFRDRGPNTEAFF. CDR3 coding DNA: TGTGCCAGCAGTTTCCGGGACAGGGGGCCGAACACTGAAGCTTTCTTT.

V and J are TRBV19 and TRBJ1-1; D may be TRBD1 (5 bases). Germline values: CDR1 LNHDA, CDR2 SQIVND (reference sequence). V lost 3 bases and J lost 1, with 9 bases in between. This CDR3 has 14 amino acids. CDR3 DNA sequence: TGTGCCAGTAGTATGGGGCTATCGAACACTGAAGCTTTCTTT. Translation gives CASSMGLSNTEAFF.

V and J are TRBV28 and TRBJ1-2, with D perhaps matching TRBD1 (5 bases). The CDR3 runs 13 residues. Germline values: CDR1 MDHEN, CDR2 SYDVKM. The V end was cut by 2 bases, the J end by 10 bases, with 14 bases between. The CDR3 is CASSLEFGADYTF. DNA of the CDR3: TGTGCCAGCAGTTTAGAGTTTGGGGCCGACTACACCTTC.